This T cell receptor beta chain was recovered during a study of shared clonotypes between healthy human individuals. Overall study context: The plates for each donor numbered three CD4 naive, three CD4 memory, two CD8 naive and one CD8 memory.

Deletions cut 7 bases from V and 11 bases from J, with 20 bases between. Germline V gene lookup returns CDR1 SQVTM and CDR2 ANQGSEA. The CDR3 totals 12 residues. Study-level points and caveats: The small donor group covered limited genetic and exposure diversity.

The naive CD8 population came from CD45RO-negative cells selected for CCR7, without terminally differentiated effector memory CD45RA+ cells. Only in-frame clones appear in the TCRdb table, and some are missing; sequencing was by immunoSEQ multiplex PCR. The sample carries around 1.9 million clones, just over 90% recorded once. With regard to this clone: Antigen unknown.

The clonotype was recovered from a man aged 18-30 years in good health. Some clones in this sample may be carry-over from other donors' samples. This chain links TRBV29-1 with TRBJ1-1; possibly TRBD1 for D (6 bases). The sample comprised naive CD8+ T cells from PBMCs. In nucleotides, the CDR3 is TGCAGCGAACAAGGTGGTAGGGGGGAGGCTTTCTTT. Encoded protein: CSEQGGRGEAFF.